The 15 T cell receptor beta chains below come from one sample, sequenced in a study of post-analysis software for immune sequencing data. Overall study results and limits: The study found TRBV5-6, TRBV5-1 and TRBV20-1 among 4 or 5 TRBV segments more frequent in patients than controls.

The authors incorporated unique molecular identifiers into the TCR beta cDNA libraries. TCRdb re-called the PCR reads with MiXCR, one entry per CDR3 protein. The sample gives roughly 800,000 distinct CDR3 sequences, 25% to 30% of which show up once; 0.56% is in the top ten. These receptors' targets are unknown. Specimen: blood. Every receptor here comes from a girl aged 10-17 years with multiple sclerosis.

The rearrangement joins TRBV7-2 to TRBJ2-7; TRBD2 matches at 10 bases. The CDR3 contains 16 residues. CDR1 is SGHTA and CDR2 is FQGNSA in the germline V gene. V lost 5 bases to trimming and J lost 7 bases; unmatched junction nucleotides: 14. This CDR3 is CASSHKNQLAGPEQYF. CDR3 nucleotides: TGTGCCAGCAGCCACAAGAACCAACTAGCGGGACCGGAGCAGTACTTC.

J is TRBJ2-4 and V is TRBV28; no clear D. From germline, CDR1 is MDHEN and CDR2 SYDVKM. V was trimmed by 7 bases and J by 8 bases, leaving 15 bases between them. CDR3 length: 13 amino acids. DNA of the CDR3: TGTGCCAGCAACGTGGGCCGGATAGACATTCAGTACTTC. Protein: CASNVGRIDIQYF.

This clonotype has a handful of counts. The gene calls are TRBV6-6 and TRBJ1-2; D is uncertain. Deletions cut 2 bases from V and 0 bases from J, with 10 bases between. CDR3 length equals 15 residues. The germline gives CDR1 MNHNY, CDR2 SVGAGI (reference sequence). CDR3 nucleotide sequence: TGTGCCAGCAGTTACCCCGATAGGTCTAACTATGGCTACACCTTC. Translation: CASSYPDRSNYGYTF.

The chain joins TRBV12-3 or TRBV12-4 to TRBJ1-2, with D hard to call. V was cut by 3 bases and J by 5 bases, with 7 bases left in between. The CDR3 sequence is 12 residues long. This CDR3 reads CASSFPDYGYTF. The CDR3 region has the DNA TGTGCCAGCAGTTTCCCTGATTATGGCTACACCTTC.

The chain carries TRBV28 and TRBJ2-3, with 9 bases fitting TRBD2. CDR3 size: 17 residues. After removal of 6 bases from V and 4 bases from J, the junction contained 14 bases not matched to a gene. CDR1 is MDHEN, CDR2 SYDVKM, per germline. The CDR3: CASSLAGIPGRADTQYF. CDR3 nucleotides: TGTGCCAGCAGCCTAGCGGGAATTCCGGGGCGCGCAGATACGCAGTATTTT.

The J gene is TRBJ2-3, the V gene TRBV12-3 or TRBV12-4; unclear D gene. The CDR3 has 14 amino acids. Trimming took off 1 base at V and 4 bases at J, with 9 bases between the two ends. CDR3 nucleotide sequence: TGTGCCAGCAGTTTAGGGGTAAACGCAGATACGCAGTATTTT. Its translation is CASSLGVNADTQYF.

J is TRBJ2-4 and V is TRBV5-1; D possibly corresponds to TRBD2 (6 bases). V dropped 3 bases and J dropped 9 bases, with 7 bases sitting between them. Germline V CDR1 and CDR2: SGHRS, YFSETQ. The CDR3 is made up of 11 amino acids. The CDR3 DNA reads TGCGCCAGCAGCTCCGGGGGCATTCAGTACTTC. The encoded protein is CASSSGGIQYF.

This clonotype was counted only a few times. The chain carries TRBV4-3 and TRBJ1-1; TRBD1 might be the D (6 bases). Germline assignment: CDR1 LGHNA and CDR2 YSLEER. Trimming took 0 bases from V and 5 from J, leaving 19 bases between them. The CDR3 runs to 17 residues. In DNA, the CDR3 is TGCGCCAGCAGCCAAGATCGGATGGTTCGGGGGCAGACTGAAGCTTTCTTT. Residues: CASSQDRMVRGQTEAFF.

In the case of this clonotype: This may be a read error: a much more frequent sequence differs by one nucleotide. The rearrangement joins TRBV12-3 or TRBV12-4 to TRBJ2-7; 13 bases align to TRBD2. Unmatched junction bases numbered 9, after V lost 6 bases and J lost 7 bases. The CDR3 runs 15 residues. The CDR3 protein is CASRPTSGRTSEQYF. In DNA, the CDR3 is TGTGCCAGCAGGCCGACTAGCGGGAGGACCAGTGAGCAGTACTTC.

The chain is built from TRBV7-8 and TRBJ2-1; D not resolved. The CDR3 runs 13 residues. Looked up from germline, CDR1 is SGHVS and CDR2 is FQNEAQ. V was cut by 1 base and J by 15 bases, with 16 bases left in between. The CDR3 DNA is TGTGCCAGCAGCTTAGTACGGGCCGATCGATTGTTCTTC. Its protein product is CASSLVRADRLFF.

This rearrangement joins TRBV4-1 to TRBJ1-2; D is undetermined. With 5 bases removed from V and 0 bases from J, the gap between germline ends came to 13 bases. The V gene's germline CDR1 is MGHRA and CDR2 YSYEKL. The CDR3 sequence is 15 residues long. Here the CDR3 DNA reads TGCGCCAGCAGCTCTCCGGGTAGAGCTAACTATGGCTACACCTTC. Protein sequence: CASSSPGRANYGYTF.

There are a few counts of this clonotype. V and J are TRBV4-3 and TRBJ1-2, with no clear D. Germline V gives CDR1 LGHNA, CDR2 YSLEER. CDR3 length equals 14 residues. V lost 0 bases and J 7 bases, leaving 12 bases between the germline ends. The DNA of the CDR3 is TGCGCCAGCAGCCAAGAATTGGGATTGGGTGGCTACACCTTC. It translates to CASSQELGLGGYTF.

This clonotype was counted only a few times. This chain links TRBV7-2 with TRBJ2-4; D not certain. The CDR3 has 16 residues. Per the germline V gene, CDR1 is SGHTA and CDR2 is FQGNSA. V shed 5 bases and J shed 0 bases, with 14 bases lying between them. The CDR3 region is CASSPRVLLAKNIQYF. The CDR3 DNA reads TGTGCCAGCAGCCCTAGGGTCTTGCTAGCCAAAAACATTCAGTACTTC.

This clonotype turned up a few times. The CDR3 bases are TGTGCCAGCAGCTCGACAGGGCGGGTTTACAATGAGCAGTTCTTC. Amino acid sequence: CASSSTGRVYNEQFF. The chain is built from TRBV7-9 and TRBJ2-1; 7 nucleotides match TRBD1. Trimming cost V 4 bases and J 4 bases; bases outside gene matches: 7. Germline CDR1 is SEHNR and CDR2 is FQNEAQ (reference sequence). CDR3 length: 15 amino acids.

This chain joins TRBV5-4 and TRBJ1-1, with no clear D. CDR3 length: 12 amino acids. The germline CDR1 and CDR2 sequences are SGHNT and YYREEE (reference sequence). V gave up 4 bases and J gave up 11 bases, with 15 bases separating them. For the CDR3, the DNA is TGTGCCAGCAGCCTAGTCGACCGGGAGGCTTTCTTT. This sequence encodes CASSLVDREAFF.